A single sample is the source of the 31 T cell receptor beta chains below, sequenced in a study of regulatory T cells in long-lasting Graves disease. Time point denoted: persistent/refractory GD, antithyroid drugs over 5 years with positive TRAb. Construction of the TCR library relied on RNA isolated from PBMCs. Through Arm-PCR of CDR3 regions and iRepertoire HTBI primers, TCR beta libraries were built. From the multiplex PCR reads, TCRdb called clonotypes with MiXCR, one entry per CDR3 protein. The sample consists of under 450,000 distinct CDR3 sequences, about a quarter of them appearing once. This material consisted of peripheral blood mononuclear cells (PBMCs), taken when the disease was refractory, from a patient treated with antithyroid drugs. The receptors were gathered from a female donor with Graves disease.

This clonotype was recorded many times. The chain is built from TRBV28 and TRBJ2-7; D may be TRBD2 (6 bases). CDR1 is MDHEN and CDR2 is SYDVKM in the germline V gene. V shed 3 bases and J shed 2 bases, with 11 bases lying between them. The CDR3 loop spans 14 amino acids. CDR3 protein: CASSLGGFAYEQYF. The CDR3 DNA reads TGTGCCAGCAGTTTGGGAGGATTCGCCTACGAGCAGTACTTC.

This clonotype has a handful of counts. The gene calls are TRBV30 and TRBJ2-3; 7 bases agree with TRBD2. Germline V gene sequence: CDR1 GTSNPN, CDR2 SVGIG (reference sequence). V shed 2 bases and J 0 bases; nucleotides not matched to a gene: 8. The CDR3 totals 16 residues. CDR3 sequence: CAWSRREGLSTDTQYF. CDR3 nucleotide sequence: TGTGCCTGGAGTAGGAGGGAGGGGCTTAGCACAGATACGCAGTATTTT.

The chain uses TRBV6-5 and TRBJ1-2; TRBD1 is a possible D gene (5 bases). From germline, CDR1 is MNHEY and CDR2 SVGAGI. The CDR3 runs to 14 residues. V lost 2 bases and J 4 bases, leaving 11 bases between the germline ends. The CDR3 reads CASSYGGGRYGYTF. The DNA of the CDR3 is TGTGCCAGCAGTTACGGGGGAGGTCGCTATGGCTACACCTTC.

The J gene is TRBJ2-7, the V gene TRBV5-1, with D possibly being TRBD2 (7 bases). CDR1 and CDR2 from the germline V gene are SGHRS and YFSETQ. V lost 0 bases, J lost 2 bases, and 15 bases lay in between. The CDR3 is made up of 16 amino acids. CDR3 amino acids: CASSLESGGRTYEQYF. As DNA, the CDR3 is TGCGCCAGCAGCTTGGAGTCCGGGGGGCGGACCTACGAGCAGTACTTC.

In this sample, this clonotype turned up many times. The gene calls are TRBV6-1 and TRBJ2-1, with 11 positions matching TRBD2. V dropped 4 bases and J dropped 3; count of bases not matched to a gene: 2. The CDR3 covers 15 residues. Germline values: CDR1 MNHNS, CDR2 SASEGT. This CDR3 reads CASSGTSGRYNEQFF. The CDR3 region has the DNA TGTGCCAGCAGTGGGACTAGCGGGCGCTACAATGAGCAGTTCTTC.

Many counts were recorded for this clonotype. The chain has TRBV28 and TRBJ2-7, with no clear D. This CDR3 region has 12 residues. In germline, CDR1 is MDHEN, CDR2 SYDVKM. Deletions cut 3 bases from V and 3 bases from J, with 6 bases between. The CDR3 loop reads CASSFGVYEQYF. The CDR3, as DNA: TGTGCCAGCAGTTTTGGGGTCTACGAGCAGTACTTC. The full variable domain, with the rest looked up from reference TRBV28 and TRBJ2-7, is DVKVTQSSRYLVKRTGEKVFLECVQDMDHENMFWYRQDPGLGLRLIYFSYDVKMKEKGDIPEGYSVSREKKERFSLILESASTNQTSMYLCASSFGVYEQYFGPGTRLTVT.

The chain has TRBV9 and TRBJ2-7; D is unresolved. Germline lookup yields CDR1 SGDLS and CDR2 YYNGEE. With 3 bases removed from V and 0 bases from J, the gap between germline ends came to 10 bases. The CDR3 contains 14 residues. The CDR3 loop reads CASSAQSYSYEQYF. The CDR3 DNA reads as TGTGCCAGCAGCGCCCAGAGCTACTCCTACGAGCAGTACTTC.

This clonotype was observed at least ten times. This sequence joins TRBV2 and TRBJ2-7, with 12 nucleotides matching TRBD2. The ends lost 6 bases at V and 7 bases at J; junction bases unmatched: 1. Germline CDR1 is SNHLY and CDR2 is FYNNEI. The CDR3 runs to 12 residues. CDR3 loop: CASRGLAGEQYF. The CDR3 coding sequence is TGTGCCAGCAGGGGACTAGCGGGTGAGCAGTACTTC.

This clonotype showed up just a few times. The CDR3 region has the DNA TGCAGTGCTCGCCTGGGATCAAATGGCTACACCTTC. Protein sequence: CSARLGSNGYTF. This sequence joins TRBV20-1 and TRBJ1-2, with D unresolved. The CDR3 contains 12 residues. Trimming took 5 bases from V and 6 from J, leaving 13 bases between them. The V gene's germline CDR1 is DFQATT and CDR2 SNEGSKA (reference sequence).

The V call is TRBV30, the J call TRBJ1-5; tentative D call: TRBD1 (5 bases). CDR3 length: 15 amino acids. Trimming shortened V by 4 bases and J by 2 bases, and 15 bases separated the two germline ends. Germline CDR1 reads GTSNPN; CDR2 reads SVGIG (reference sequence). CDR3 residues: CAWTSRGSRNQPQHF. The DNA for the CDR3 is TGTGCCTGGACGTCAAGGGGATCACGCAATCAGCCCCAGCATTTT. Filled out from reference TRBV30 and TRBJ1-5, the complete variable domain reads SQTIHQWPATLVQPVGSPLSLECTVEGTSNPNLYWYRQAAGRGLQLLFYSVGIGQISSEVPQNLSASRPQDRQFILSSKKLLLSDSGFYLCAWTSRGSRNQPQHFGDGTRLSIL.

The sample holds many counts of this clonotype. V usage is TRBV20-1 and J usage is TRBJ2-2; 8 bases agree with TRBD2. CDR1 and CDR2 (germline): DFQATT, SNEGSKA (reference sequence). The CDR3 is 18 residues long. The V and J ends lost 2 bases and 0 bases, in that order; junction bases with no gene match: 11. DNA for the CDR3: TGCAGTGCTAGACCGGGACTAGGGGGAGGGACGAACACCGGGGAGCTGTTTTTT. Amino acid sequence: CSARPGLGGGTNTGELFF.

The rearrangement links TRBV3-1 to TRBJ2-7; D possibly uses TRBD1 or TRBD2 (5 bases each). CDR1 is LGHDT and CDR2 is YNNKEL in the germline V gene (reference sequence). Trimming took off 1 base at V and 3 bases at J, with 16 bases between the two ends. The CDR3 consists of 16 residues. The CDR3 nucleotides read TGTGCCAGCAGCCAAGGGGTCCGGGACGGTAACTACGAGCAGTACTTC. The encoded protein is CASSQGVRDGNYEQYF.

The table lists this clonotype with many counts. This chain joins TRBV18 and TRBJ2-5, with D unresolved. The germline V and J ends were trimmed by 2 bases and 5 bases, with 18 bases remaining between them. The CDR3 runs 16 residues. Germline V gives CDR1 KGHSH, CDR2 LQKENI. The CDR3 sequence: CASSPIGGSQYETQYF. CDR3 DNA: TGTGCCAGCTCACCAATAGGTGGCAGCCAGTATGAGACCCAGTACTTC.

This sequence joins TRBV5-1 and TRBJ2-7; weak D call: TRBD1 (6 bases). This CDR3 is 17 amino acids long. The germline V gene encodes CDR1 SGHRS and CDR2 YFSETQ. Trimming left V 1 base short and J 4 bases short, with 21 bases between. Here the CDR3 reads CASSLYLPGTNNYEQYF. In DNA form, the CDR3 reads TGCGCCAGCAGCTTGTATCTGCCTGGGACAAACAATTACGAGCAGTACTTC.

V gene TRBV2 combines with J gene TRBJ2-3; either TRBD1 or TRBD2 may supply D (5 bases each). The CDR3 spans 14 residues. Between the trimmed V and J ends, which lost 11 bases and 2 bases, there was a span of 17 bases. Germline V gene data show CDR1 as SNHLY and CDR2 as FYNNEI. CDR3 bases: TGTGCCGACCATCCGGGGACCTACACAGATACGCAGTATTTT. Amino acids: CADHPGTYTDTQYF.

This clonotype was seen only a few times. The genes are TRBV20-1 and TRBJ2-5, with 9 bases fitting TRBD1. CDR3 length: 17 residues. Germline V gene lookup returns CDR1 DFQATT and CDR2 SNEGSKA (reference sequence). Germline trimming cut 3 bases from V and 1 base from J; bases unmatched to any gene: 12. DNA of the CDR3: TGCAGTGCTAGTGTCCCCTGGACAGGGGATCGCCAAGAGACCCAGTACTTC. Amino acid sequence: CSASVPWTGDRQETQYF.

This clonotype appeared many times. The V call is TRBV12-3 or TRBV12-4, the J call TRBJ2-5, with D possibly matching TRBD1 (5 bases). The V end lost 2 bases, the J end lost 1 base, and 8 bases lay between the germline ends. This CDR3 has 14 amino acids. CDR3 nucleotides: TGTGCCAGCAGTTTACGTGACAGCCAAGAGACCCAGTACTTC. Translation: CASSLRDSQETQYF.

V usage is TRBV14 and J usage is TRBJ1-5, with D maybe TRBD1 (6 bases). There are 20 residues in the CDR3. Germline loops: CDR1 SGHDN, CDR2 FVKESK. V was clipped by 4 bases and J by 0 bases, with 25 bases between them. CDR3 DNA sequence: TGTGCCAGCAGCCTTCCCCTGGTCGGACAGACGTCTTATAGCAATCAGCCCCAGCATTTT. This sequence encodes CASSLPLVGQTSYSNQPQHF. Full variable domain (remainder filled in from reference TRBV14 and TRBJ1-5): EAGVTQFPSHSVIEKGQTVTLRCDPISGHDNLYWYRRVMGKEIKFLLHFVKESKQDESGMPNNRFLAERTGGTYSTLKVQPAELEDSGVYFCASSLPLVGQTSYSNQPQHFGDGTRLSIL.

This clonotype was seen repeatedly, ten times or more. The V and J genes are TRBV13 and TRBJ2-5, with 10 nucleotides matching TRBD2. V lost 1 base and J lost 1; bases outside the gene matches: 0. The CDR3 totals 15 residues. The germline CDR1 and CDR2 sequences are PRHDT and FYEKMQ (reference sequence). The CDR3 DNA sequence: TGTGCCAGCAGCTTAGTAGCGGGAGGCCAAGAGACCCAGTACTTC. Translation gives CASSLVAGGQETQYF.

Many counts were recorded for this clonotype. V is TRBV30 and J is TRBJ2-5; D unclear. From germline, CDR1 is GTSNPN and CDR2 SVGIG (reference sequence). CDR3 length: 12 amino acids. V was clipped by 3 bases and J by 1 base, with 6 bases between them. This CDR3 reads CAWRAGQETQYF. The CDR3 bases are TGTGCCTGGAGAGCAGGCCAAGAGACCCAGTACTTC.

In its sample, this clonotype was seen a few times. The junction does not match germline at one end; this may be a read error. This chain joins TRBV3-1 and TRBJ1-2; D may be TRBD1 (6 bases). In germline, CDR1 is LGHDT, CDR2 YNNKEL (reference sequence). The CDR3 sequence is 17 residues long. The CDR3 protein is CASSPSDRWASNYGHTF. The DNA for the CDR3 is TGTGCCAGCAGCCCGTCCGACAGGTGGGCTTCAAACTATGGCCACACCTTC.

The genes are TRBV7-8 and TRBJ2-1, with a tentative D call TRBD1 (6 bases). Germline CDR1 reads SGHVS; CDR2 reads FQNEAQ. CDR3 size: 15 residues. The V and J ends lost 1 base and 11 bases respectively, with 18 bases between them. The CDR3 region has the DNA TGTGCCAGCAGCTTAGTTTCGGGTGGACAGACGAAGCAGTTCTTC. Translation: CASSLVSGGQTKQFF.

A few counts support this clonotype. The rearrangement uses TRBV19 and TRBJ1-2, with D perhaps matching TRBD1 (6 bases). The V and J ends lost 6 bases and 5 bases respectively, with 31 bases between them. The CDR3 extends over 19 amino acids. Germline V gene lookup returns CDR1 LNHDA and CDR2 SQIVND (reference sequence). The CDR3 DNA sequence: TGTGCCAGTAGCCAAAAGGTCCGACAGGAGAGATCTATATCATATGGCTACACCTTC. It codes for CASSQKVRQERSISYGYTF.

This clonotype was seen ten or more times. The chain employs TRBV7-2 and TRBJ2-5; D possibly corresponds to TRBD2 (8 bases). Trimming shortened V by 5 bases and J by 2 bases, and 21 bases separated the two germline ends. The CDR3 covers 17 residues. Looked up from germline, CDR1 is SGHTA and CDR2 is FQGNSA. CDR3 sequence (DNA): TGTGCCAGCAGCCGTAGCGGGACAGCGAACAAACAAGAGACCCAGTACTTC. Protein sequence: CASSRSGTANKQETQYF.

This clonotype was detected many times. The CDR3 bases are TGTGCCAGCAGTCCTACAGGGTCCTTTGAAGCTTTCTTT. Protein: CASSPTGSFEAFF. This rearrangement joins TRBV2 to TRBJ1-1, with TRBD1 as a possible D gene (6 bases). Germline loops: CDR1 SNHLY, CDR2 FYNNEI. The V gene lost 5 bases and the J gene lost 7 bases, with 14 bases spanning the gap. The CDR3 contains 13 residues.

This clonotype was detected only once. Here the CDR3 omits its conserved ending phenylalanine or tryptophan, so a read error is the likely source. The DNA is left out, because the CDR3 cannot be placed on it with certainty; the CDR3 is given as TCRdb lists it. The gene calls are TRBV18 and TRBJ1-4; the table names TRBD1, a call not compared with the DNA. The germline gives CDR1 KGHSH, CDR2 LQKENI. The CDR3 totals 8 residues, both ends included. This chain's CDR3 is CASSQRTG.

The chain employs TRBV5-1 and TRBJ1-1; possible D gene TRBD1, 6 bases. The germline V gene has CDR1 SGHRS and CDR2 YFSETQ. The CDR3 contains 14 residues. Trimming took 4 bases from V and 4 from J, leaving 14 bases between them. The CDR3 sequence is CASSPGQTSTEAFF. The CDR3 DNA reads as TGCGCCAGCAGCCCCGGACAGACGAGCACTGAAGCTTTCTTT.

At least ten counts were recorded for this clonotype. V is TRBV30 and J is TRBJ2-2, with D perhaps TRBD1 (5 bases). V gave up 5 bases and J gave up 5 bases, with 12 bases separating them. The CDR3 extends over 13 amino acids. Germline V gene lookup returns CDR1 GTSNPN and CDR2 SVGIG (reference sequence). The CDR3 spells CAWREQGTGELFF. For the CDR3, the DNA is TGTGCCTGGCGAGAGCAGGGAACCGGGGAGCTGTTTTTT.

This chain joins TRBV20-1 and TRBJ2-3, with 8 bases fitting TRBD2. Trimming at V came to 1 base and at J to 6 bases, leaving 21 bases not matched to a gene. The CDR3 is 19 amino acids. Germline V gene lookup returns CDR1 DFQATT and CDR2 SNEGSKA (reference sequence). The CDR3 nucleotides are TGCAGTGCTAGAGGTAATAGCGGGGCTGTGATCCGAGAAGTGGATACGCAGTATTTT. Protein sequence: CSARGNSGAVIREVDTQYF.

The sample holds a few counts of this clonotype. The gene calls are TRBV30 and TRBJ1-1; tentative D call: TRBD1 (6 bases). The CDR3 spans 13 residues. Germline values: CDR1 GTSNPN, CDR2 SVGIG (reference sequence). V shed 2 bases and J shed 5 bases, with 12 bases lying between them. The CDR3 DNA is TGTGCCTGGAGTATAACAGGGAGTACTGAAGCTTTCTTT. Translating it yields CAWSITGSTEAFF. Filled out from reference TRBV30 and TRBJ1-1, the complete variable domain reads SQTIHQWPATLVQPVGSPLSLECTVEGTSNPNLYWYRQAAGRGLQLLFYSVGIGQISSEVPQNLSASRPQDRQFILSSKKLLLSDSGFYLCAWSITGSTEAFFGQGTRLTVV.

This clonotype has just a few counts. The CDR3 DNA follows: TGCAGTGCTAGAGATGTCCAGGGGCTGGGCGAGCAGTACTTC. This sequence encodes CSARDVQGLGEQYF. The chain combines TRBV20-1 with TRBJ2-7; TRBD1 might be the D (6 bases). Germline values: CDR1 DFQATT, CDR2 SNEGSKA (reference sequence). Between the trimmed V and J ends, which lost 0 bases and 6 bases, there was a span of 15 bases. CDR3 length: 14 amino acids.